A single sample is the source of the 8 T cell receptor beta chains below, sequenced in a study of blood T cell repertoires in COVID-19. This table comes from immunoSEQ multiplex PCR, and its TCRdb copy is limited to in-frame clones, with some not included. This sample has 250,000 to 350,000 clones, with approximately 90% found just once. The specimen sequenced was peripheral blood. The origin of the receptors is a man under 40 with acute or convalescent COVID-19.

This rearrangement joins TRBV7-2 to TRBJ2-7; D is possibly TRBD1 (5 bases). With 1 base removed from V and 2 bases from J, the gap between germline ends came to 12 bases. The CDR3 totals 15 residues. In germline, CDR1 is SGHTA, CDR2 FQGNSA. The CDR3 loop reads CASSLVRVGTYEQYF. CDR3 DNA: TGTGCCAGCAGCTTAGTCAGGGTGGGAACCTACGAGCAGTACTTC. The full variable domain, its missing parts supplied by reference TRBV7-2 and TRBJ2-7, is GAGVSQSPSNKVTEKGKDVELRCDPISGHTALYWYRQSLGQGLEFLIYFQGNSAPDKSGLPSDRFSAERTGGSVSTLTIQRTQQEDSAVYLCASSLVRVGTYEQYFGPGTRLTVT.

The chain recombines TRBV30 with TRBJ1-5, with D hard to call. The V end lost 3 bases, the J end lost 7 bases, and 16 bases lay between the germline ends. Germline lookup yields CDR1 GTSNPN and CDR2 SVGIG (reference sequence). The CDR3 covers 14 residues. CDR3 loop: CAWSSAHRGQPQHF. In DNA, the CDR3 is TGTGCCTGGAGCTCGGCCCATCGGGGACAGCCCCAGCATTTT.

The V and J genes are TRBV19 and TRBJ1-1, with D perhaps matching TRBD1 (5 bases). CDR3 length equals 13 residues. Trimming took 4 bases from V and 3 from J, leaving 9 bases between them. Germline values: CDR1 LNHDA, CDR2 SQIVND (reference sequence). In nucleotides, the CDR3 is TGTGCCAGTAGTAGCGACAGCTACACTGAAGCTTTCTTT. It translates to CASSSDSYTEAFF.

This clone was counted between two and nine times. The J gene is TRBJ2-7, the V gene TRBV7-9, with 7 nucleotides matching TRBD1. Germline trimming cut 6 bases from V and 4 bases from J; bases unmatched to any gene: 15. This CDR3 region has 16 residues. Per germline, CDR1 SEHNR and CDR2 FQNEAQ (reference sequence). CDR3 in DNA: TGTGCCAGCAGTTCACGACAGGGAGAGTTTATGTACGAGCAGTACTTC. Residues: CASSSRQGEFMYEQYF.

The chain carries TRBV5-6 and TRBJ2-2; D is unclear. The germline CDR1 and CDR2 sequences are SGHDT and YYEEEE. CDR3 size: 11 residues. Trimming left V 2 bases short and J 7 bases short, with 3 bases between. CDR3 sequence: CASSFYGELFF. The CDR3 nucleotides read TGTGCCAGCAGCTTTTACGGGGAGCTGTTTTTT.

The chain couples TRBV19 to TRBJ1-3; 8 nucleotides match TRBD1. The germline V gene encodes CDR1 LNHDA and CDR2 SQIVND (reference sequence). V gave up 5 bases and J gave up 4 bases; unmatched junction bases: 4. CDR3 length equals 14 residues. In DNA form, the CDR3 reads TGTGCCAGTAGTGCGACAGGGGCAGGAAACACCATATATTTT. Protein: CASSATGAGNTIYF.

The chain has TRBV28 and TRBJ2-7; TRBD1 might be the D (6 bases). This CDR3 comprises 15 residues. Germline V gene data show CDR1 as MDHEN and CDR2 as SYDVKM. With 5 bases removed from V and 0 bases from J, the gap between germline ends came to 14 bases. The CDR3 nucleotides are TGTGCCAGCAGTGAAGGACAGCTGAGCTCCTACGAGCAGTACTTC. Amino acids: CASSEGQLSSYEQYF.

V usage is TRBV30 and J usage is TRBJ1-2; D may be TRBD1 (6 bases). The V and J ends lost 2 bases and 9 bases respectively, with 10 bases between them. This CDR3 comprises 11 residues. Germline CDR1 reads GTSNPN; CDR2 reads SVGIG (reference sequence). The CDR3 nucleotides are TGTGCCTGGAGTCGACAGGCTCGCTACACCTTC. This sequence encodes CAWSRQARYTF.